These 9 T cell receptor beta chains share one sample of origin, sequenced in a study of technical replicates of blood from several donors. TCRdb keeps only in-frame clones here, not all; method: immunoSEQ multiplex PCR. This table has tens of thousands of clones, roughly 94% appearing once. The specimen was T cells isolated from PBMCs. These receptors were obtained from a human donor in good health.

The CDR3 bases are TGTGCCTGGACGGGTCTGGTTAAAAACATTCAGTACTTC. This encodes CAWTGLVKNIQYF. V usage is TRBV30 and J usage is TRBJ2-4; the D is unclear. V was clipped by 4 bases and J by 4 bases, with 11 bases between them. Per the germline V gene, CDR1 is GTSNPN and CDR2 is SVGIG (reference sequence). The CDR3 has 13 residues.

This chain uses TRBV18 with TRBJ2-1; possible D gene TRBD2, 6 bases. CDR1 is KGHSH and CDR2 is LQKENI in the germline V gene. The CDR3 runs 15 residues. The germline V and J ends were trimmed by 3 bases and 5 bases, with 14 bases remaining between them. CDR3 coding DNA: TGTGCCAGCTCACCGGCGGGGTTAAGAAACAATGAGCAGTTCTTC. This encodes CASSPAGLRNNEQFF.

The J gene is TRBJ1-2, the V gene TRBV27; TRBD1 might be the D (6 bases). Between the trimmed V and J ends, which lost 5 bases and 5 bases, there was a span of 15 bases. The CDR3 is made up of 14 amino acids. The germline V gene encodes CDR1 MNHEY and CDR2 SMNVEV (reference sequence). CDR3 residues: CASSPGGRGYGYTF. The CDR3 region has the DNA TGTGCCAGCAGTCCCGGGGGGCGGGGGTATGGCTACACCTTC.

The V and J genes are TRBV18 and TRBJ2-5; D is possibly TRBD1 (6 bases). This CDR3 has 13 residues. V shed 4 bases and J shed 5 bases, with 11 bases lying between them. CDR1 is KGHSH and CDR2 is LQKENI in the germline V gene. This chain's CDR3 is CASSQSRGETQYF. In nucleotides, the CDR3 is TGTGCCAGCTCACAATCCAGGGGCGAGACCCAGTACTTC.

The chain is built from TRBV19 and TRBJ2-7; TRBD2 agrees at 8 bases. Looked up from germline, CDR1 is LNHDA and CDR2 is SQIVND (reference sequence). The trim removed 3 bases at V and 6 bases at J, leaving 4 bases unmatched. The CDR3 covers 13 residues. CDR3 coding DNA: TGTGCCAGTAGTATGGGGACTAGTGGCGAGCAGTACTTC. This encodes CASSMGTSGEQYF.

This chain connects TRBV14 to TRBJ2-1; the D gene is possibly TRBD2 (5 bases). The CDR3 consists of 18 residues. Per the germline V gene, CDR1 is SGHDN and CDR2 is FVKESK. V lost 5 bases and J 5 bases, leaving 25 bases between the germline ends. In DNA form, the CDR3 reads TGTGCCAGCAGCTCTAGCAGTAGGGTAAAGAAATTGGACAATGAGCAGTTCTTC. Translating gives CASSSSSRVKKLDNEQFF.

This chain joins TRBV19 and TRBJ2-1, with 9 bases that match TRBD2. Germline V gene data show CDR1 as LNHDA and CDR2 as SQIVND (reference sequence). The CDR3 has 15 residues. J gave up 7 bases and V 8 bases, and 12 bases lay outside the gene matches. The CDR3 DNA sequence: TGTGCCAGTCTCCCGGTCACTAGCGGGTGGAATGAGCAGTTCTTC. Protein sequence: CASLPVTSGWNEQFF.

The chain carries TRBV9 and TRBJ2-1, with a weak D call TRBD1 (6 bases). CDR3 length: 15 amino acids. Trimming left V 4 bases short and J 2 bases short, with 13 bases between. Germline-derived CDR1 and CDR2 are SGDLS and YYNGEE. Written as DNA, the CDR3 is TGTGCCAGCAGCCCTGAGGGGGTAACCTACAATGAGCAGTTCTTC. It translates to CASSPEGVTYNEQFF.

This chain connects TRBV5-4 to TRBJ1-4; 9 bases match TRBD1. The trim removed 4 bases at V and 7 bases at J, leaving 17 bases unmatched. The CDR3 covers 18 residues. Germline loops: CDR1 SGHNT, CDR2 YYREEE (reference sequence). The DNA for the CDR3 is TGTGCCAGCAGCCGGGGACAGGGAGTGGTCGGGGGGATTGAAAAACTGTTTTTT. This translates into CASSRGQGVVGGIEKLFF.